Below, 2 T cell receptor beta chains from the same sample are listed, as sequenced in a study of breast tumors, draining lymph nodes, adjacent tissues. Axillary draining lymph nodes of breast cancer patients supplied the node samples. Via MiXCR, TCRdb re-called the multiplex PCR reads, giving one row per CDR3 protein. The table records approximately 120,000 distinct CDR3 sequences, about 20% of them present only once. The sequenced sample was axillary lymph node tissue. Receptor source: a female donor with breast cancer. Some clones in this sample may be carry-over from other donors' samples.

Details on this clonotype: This may stem from a read error, because a much larger clone lies one nucleotide away. This chain connects TRBV2 to TRBJ1-2; possibly TRBD1 for D (5 bases). V lost 3 bases to trimming and J lost 5 bases, with 13 bases between them. The V gene's germline CDR1 is SNHLY and CDR2 FYNNEI. The CDR3 loop spans 14 amino acids. CDR3 amino acids: CASSDAGTRYGYTF. As DNA, the CDR3 is TGTGCCAGCAGTGACGCTGGGACGAGGTATGGCTACACCTTC.

This clonotype appeared many times. The rearrangement joins TRBV3-1 to TRBJ2-7; 8 nucleotides agree with TRBD2. The CDR3 extends over 17 amino acids. Trimming cost V 2 bases and J 3 bases; bases outside gene matches: 12. CDR1 is LGHDT and CDR2 is YNNKEL in the germline V gene (reference sequence). In DNA, the CDR3 is TGTGCCAGCAGCCAACCGAAACTAGCGGAGAACGGCTACGAGCAGTACTTC. This gives the protein CASSQPKLAENGYEQYF.